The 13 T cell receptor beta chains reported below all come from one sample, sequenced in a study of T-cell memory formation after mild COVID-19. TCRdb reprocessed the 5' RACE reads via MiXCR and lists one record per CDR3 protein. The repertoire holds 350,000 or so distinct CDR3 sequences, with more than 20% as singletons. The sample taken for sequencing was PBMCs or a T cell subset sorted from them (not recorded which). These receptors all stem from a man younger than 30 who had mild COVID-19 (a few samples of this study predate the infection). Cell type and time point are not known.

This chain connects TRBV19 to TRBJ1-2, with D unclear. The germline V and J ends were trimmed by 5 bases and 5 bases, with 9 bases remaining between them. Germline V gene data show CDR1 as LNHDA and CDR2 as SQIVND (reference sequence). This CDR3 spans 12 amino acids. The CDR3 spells CASSPLRYGYTF. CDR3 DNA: TGTGCCAGTAGTCCCCTCCGATATGGCTACACCTTC.

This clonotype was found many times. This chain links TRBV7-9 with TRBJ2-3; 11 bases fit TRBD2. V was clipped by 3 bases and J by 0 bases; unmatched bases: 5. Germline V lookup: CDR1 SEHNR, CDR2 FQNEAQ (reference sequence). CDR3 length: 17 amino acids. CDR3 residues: CASSFTRLAGSTDTQYF. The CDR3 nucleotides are TGTGCCAGCAGCTTCACCCGACTAGCGGGAAGCACAGATACGCAGTATTTT.

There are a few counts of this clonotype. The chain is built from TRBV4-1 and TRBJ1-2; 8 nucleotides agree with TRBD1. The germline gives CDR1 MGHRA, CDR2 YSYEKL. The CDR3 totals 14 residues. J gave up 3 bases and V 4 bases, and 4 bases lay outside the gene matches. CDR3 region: CASSRGQGDYGYTF. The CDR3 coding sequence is TGCGCCAGCAGCCGTGGACAGGGAGACTATGGCTACACCTTC.

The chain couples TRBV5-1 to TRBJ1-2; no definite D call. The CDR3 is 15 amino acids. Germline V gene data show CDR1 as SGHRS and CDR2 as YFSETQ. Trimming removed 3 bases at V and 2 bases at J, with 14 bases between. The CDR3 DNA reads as TGCGCCAGCAGCTCACTGACGGGAAGGAACTATGGCTACACCTTC. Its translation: CASSSLTGRNYGYTF. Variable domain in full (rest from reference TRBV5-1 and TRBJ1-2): KAGVTQTPRYLIKTRGQQVTLSCSPISGHRSVSWYQQTPGQGLQFLFEYFSETQRNKGNFPGRFSGRQFSNSRSEMNVSTLELGDSALYLCASSSLTGRNYGYTFGSGTRLTVV.

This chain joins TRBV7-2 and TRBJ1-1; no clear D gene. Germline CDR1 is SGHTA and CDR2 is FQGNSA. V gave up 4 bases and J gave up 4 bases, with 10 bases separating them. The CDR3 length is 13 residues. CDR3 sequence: CASSWPGGTEAFF. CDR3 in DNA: TGTGCCAGCAGCTGGCCGGGAGGCACTGAAGCTTTCTTT.

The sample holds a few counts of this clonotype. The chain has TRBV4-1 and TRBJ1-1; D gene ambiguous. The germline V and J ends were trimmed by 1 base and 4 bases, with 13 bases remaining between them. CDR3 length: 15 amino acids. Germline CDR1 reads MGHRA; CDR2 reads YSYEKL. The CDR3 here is CASSQVRTLATEAFF. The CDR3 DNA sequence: TGCGCCAGCAGCCAAGTCCGGACGCTGGCCACTGAAGCTTTCTTT.

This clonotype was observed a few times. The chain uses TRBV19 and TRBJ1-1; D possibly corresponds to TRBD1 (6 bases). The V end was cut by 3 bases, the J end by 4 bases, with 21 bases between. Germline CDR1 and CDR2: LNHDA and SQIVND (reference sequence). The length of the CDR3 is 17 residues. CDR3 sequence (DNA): TGTGCCAGTAGTATTGGTCCAGACAGGCCGGTGGGCACTGAAGCTTTCTTT. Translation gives CASSIGPDRPVGTEAFF.

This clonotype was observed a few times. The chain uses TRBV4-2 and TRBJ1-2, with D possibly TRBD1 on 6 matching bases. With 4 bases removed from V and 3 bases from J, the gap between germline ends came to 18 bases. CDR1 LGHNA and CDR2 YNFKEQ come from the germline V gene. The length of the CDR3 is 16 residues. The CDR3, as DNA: TGTGCCAGCAGCCTCACGGGGGACAAGGGGTACTATGGCTACACCTTC. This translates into CASSLTGDKGYYGYTF.

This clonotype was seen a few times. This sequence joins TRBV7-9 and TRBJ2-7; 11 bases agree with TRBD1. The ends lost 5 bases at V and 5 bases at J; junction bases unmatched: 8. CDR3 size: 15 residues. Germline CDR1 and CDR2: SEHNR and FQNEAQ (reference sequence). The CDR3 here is CASSDRDRGVHEQYF. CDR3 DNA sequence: TGTGCCAGCAGCGACCGGGACAGGGGGGTTCACGAGCAGTACTTC.

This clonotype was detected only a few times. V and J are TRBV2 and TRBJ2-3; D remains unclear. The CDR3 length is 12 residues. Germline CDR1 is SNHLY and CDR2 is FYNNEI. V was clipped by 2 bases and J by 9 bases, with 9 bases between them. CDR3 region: CASSELFRTQYF. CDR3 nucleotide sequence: TGTGCCAGCAGTGAATTATTTAGGACGCAGTATTTT.

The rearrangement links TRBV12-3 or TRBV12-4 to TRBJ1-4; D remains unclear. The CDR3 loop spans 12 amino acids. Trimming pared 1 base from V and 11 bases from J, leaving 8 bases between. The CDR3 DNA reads TGTGCCAGCAGTTTAGTTTACAGTAAACTGTTTTTT. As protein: CASSLVYSKLFF.

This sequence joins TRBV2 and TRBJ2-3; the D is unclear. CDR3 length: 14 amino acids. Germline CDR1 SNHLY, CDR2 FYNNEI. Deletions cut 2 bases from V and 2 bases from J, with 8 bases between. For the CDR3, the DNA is TGTGCCAGCAGTGAAATGTGGTCCACAGATACGCAGTATTTT. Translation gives CASSEMWSTDTQYF.

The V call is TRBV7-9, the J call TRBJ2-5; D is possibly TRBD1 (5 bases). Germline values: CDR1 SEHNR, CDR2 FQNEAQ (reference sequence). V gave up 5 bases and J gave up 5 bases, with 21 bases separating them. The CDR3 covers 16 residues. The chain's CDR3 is CASSPRPGQPEETQYF. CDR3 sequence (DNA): TGTGCCAGCAGCCCTAGGCCAGGGCAGCCCGAGGAGACCCAGTACTTC.